This TCR beta chain was sequenced for a study of T cell responses to AZD1222 COVID-19 vaccine. Study information: Analysis merged second doses at about 4 or about 12 weeks. The study's findings and limits: Close to half of all spike-specific TCRs reportedly target regions of the variants that are unmutated. Once two AZD1222 doses were given, Spike-specific TCR breadth and depth went up. Donors were mostly white British, more females; clonal diversity possibly underestimated.

Concerning this clone itself: The antigen remains undetermined.

Produced via immunoSEQ multiplex PCR; TCRdb's table is partial and in-frame only. The repertoire holds 150,000 or so clones, with 75% to 95% as singletons. The CDR3 extends over 17 amino acids. The trim removed 4 bases at V and 4 bases at J, leaving 14 bases unmatched. Per the germline V gene, CDR1 is SGHRS and CDR2 is YFSETQ. The chain is built from TRBV5-1 and TRBJ1-1; the match to TRBD1 covers 9 bases. The TCR was taken from an adult in good health. Source: peripheral blood, taken on day 0 of AZD1222 vaccination. For the CDR3, the DNA is TGCGCCAGCAGCCCCTCTCAGGGACAGGGTTGGGGCACTGAAGCTTTCTTT. Protein product: CASSPSQGQGWGTEAFF.